This T cell receptor beta chain was recorded in a study of T-cell memory formation after mild COVID-19. Whole-study findings and limits: CD4+ contracting clones lay mainly in CM and EM, CD8+ ones in EMRA. Contracting clones, day 15 to 85, had balanced CD4/CD8, and later expanders favored CD4+.

The CDR3 consists of 14 residues. V was trimmed by 4 bases and J by 8 bases, leaving 15 bases between them. This clonotype was observed a few times. The antigen remains unidentified. TCRdb re-called the 5' RACE reads through MiXCR, storing one row per CDR3 protein. The sample records 400,000 to 550,000 distinct CDR3 sequences, approximately 25% being singletons. What was sequenced was PBMCs or a T cell subset sorted from them (not recorded which). The sequence was collected from an adult woman who had mild COVID-19 (a few samples of this study predate the infection). Cell type and time point are not known. The chain carries TRBV12-3 or TRBV12-4 and TRBJ2-1; no clear D. The CDR3 loop is CASSYPAPDDEQFF. The CDR3 bases are TGTGCCAGCAGTTACCCGGCCCCGGACGATGAGCAGTTCTTC.